Here is one T cell receptor beta chain with its context. The table lists this clone with a few counts. Its antigen is still unknown. No much larger clone exists at a distance of one base, and base qualities are not known. This entry belongs to a study of cytomegalovirus exposure and HLA in healthy donors (dated 2017 in TCRdb). Describing the broader study: An earlier analysis of roughly 630 of the donors reported roughly 300 Gb of sequence data and 117 million unique TCR beta sequences from 190 million or so T cells. Approximately 310 gigabases of sequencing data and some 85 million unique TCR sequences were included in an early release covering about 700 HLA-typed donors. Of the approximately 400 genotyped donors, 65% to 90% were placed in the genetic ancestry cluster associated with self-reported Caucasian donors. The study aimed to test whether signatures of past pathogen exposure could be identified by cataloging public T cell receptors. The study profiled the T cell repertoires of around 700 subjects by immunosequencing and related them to cytomegalovirus serostatus. Along with the roughly 670-subject first cohort, a separate validation cohort of some 130 different subjects was used. High-throughput TCR immunosequencing, statistical association of individual TCRs with disease status, and machine learning were combined to predict cytomegalovirus infection status. A later analysis re-analyzed previously published TCR beta repertoires from roughly 600 donors and added high-resolution HLA genotyping to study TCR occurrence patterns. The later analysis used no new phenotypic data to find candidate immune exposures, relying instead on TCR beta sequences and their occurrence across donors. In an earlier analysis of 500 to 650 of the donors, high-throughput TCR beta sequencing was used to judge whether each TCR beta V gene segment behaved as functional or pseudogenic. Donor age, sex, ethnicity and CMV serostatus were collected together with the repertoire data. Genome-wide SNP genotypes for about 65% of the 666 donors were used in a later genetic analysis, which treated that subset as a discovery cohort. Every discovery cohort repertoire had been produced on one sequencing platform. Both class I and class II loci were covered by HLA typing, at four-digit resolution. The number of typed donors differed by locus: about 620-640 for A, B, C, DRB1 and DQB1; approximately 540 for DQA1; about 600 for DPA1; and 400 to 480 for DPB1. Roughly five DR-DQ haplotypes were handled as single units for association and clustering, since linkage in the cohort was strong. Among under 450 genotyped donors of the cohort, an average of approximately 240,000 unique TCR beta nucleotide sequences were sequenced per donor, around 20% of them non-productive. Broad study findings and their caveats: According to a later genetic analysis, donors in an Asian-associated ancestry cluster had fewer N-insertions in productive TCRs than the approximately 630-donor mean. When HLA alleles, especially DR and DQ, strongly co-occurred, TCR associations were difficult to assign to individual alleles. In an earlier analysis of about 600 of the donors, most TCR beta V segments appeared in productive rearrangements about 87% or about 30% of the time, broadly matching IMGT annotations. In a later genetic analysis, a missense DCLRE1C variant was associated with V-gene and J-gene trimming of TCR beta chains, and the association was replicated in an independent cohort. Some IMGT-functional V segments, including TRBV6-2 and TRBV6-3, could not be distinguished by the 87-base-pair reads and were therefore excluded. The classifier was reported to diagnose cytomegalovirus status with high specificity and sensitivity in both the original and validation cohorts. The study listed 150 to 200 TCR beta chains as associated with cytomegalovirus. The only immune exposure information available for the cohort was CMV serostatus. A later analysis found that most CMV-associated TCR beta chains appeared HLA-restricted, with HLA associations seemingly driven largely by CMV exposure. A cluster of highly shared sequence variants was judged likely to be a technical artifact of the sequencing pipeline. A later analysis found that HLA-associated TCR beta chains were more clonally expanded and had lower generation probabilities than equally common non-associated chains. The authors suggested that the approach could potentially be generalized to other disease states and immunological phenotypes. In vitro tests confirmed that a few of the cytomegalovirus-associated TCR beta chains recognize cytomegalovirus antigens. The cohort was sequenced for TCR beta chains only, and without alpha or paired-chain data the features that could be detected were limited. A further reported finding was that TCR beta sequences accurately predicted the HLA-A and HLA-B alleles for most subjects in the first cohort. Because counts were too low, seventeen rarely observed V segments, including chromosome 9 orphons, were excluded from the earlier analysis of around 640 of the donors. Linkage disequilibrium might explain the correlated functional status among segregating V segments, but an unknown experimental factor could not be excluded. Several of the top co-occurrence clusters appeared to be linked to parvovirus B19, influenza, CMV and Epstein-Barr virus, according to a later analysis. According to a later analysis, TCR association rates differed among HLA loci, with DRB1 alleles showing the most associated TCRs and HLA-C alleles showing the fewest. Roughly uniform sequencing depth across donors was assumed in presence/absence analyses, although this assumption may not hold. Most TCR sequences were seen in very few donors, while some public TCRs were found in many individuals. A later analysis associated approximately 17,000 TCR beta sequences with specific HLA alleles at a false discovery rate of 0.05. Because HLA typing was unavailable for some donors at each locus, only the typed subset was used in association tests.

Libraries were constructed by the immunoSEQ multiplex PCR assay. For the multiplex PCR, a mixture combining 60 forward primers for TCR Vbeta segments and 13 reverse primers for TCR Jbeta segments was used. The CDR3 region of rearranged TCR beta genes was amplified from genomic DNA with a multiplex PCR assay. Amplified TCR beta libraries were sequenced as 87-base-pair reads on the Illumina HiSeq System. From the authors' description of their analysis: A later analysis counted approximately 76 million unique TCR beta chains across the 700 or so repertoires, and some 11 million of these chains were shared by at least two donors. Raw reads were error-corrected and collapsed into unique sequences by a nearest-neighbor algorithm in which closely related sequences were merged to remove PCR and sequencing errors. CDR3 sequences were aligned to IMGT reference sequences to assign V, D and J gene segments. For a sequence to be retained, at least a six-nucleotide match to both a V gene segment and a J gene segment was required. Rearrangements were classified as productive when the CDR3 lacked stop codons and remained in frame with V and J, and all other rearrangements were classified as non-productive. Following IMGT convention, CDR3 was defined as the stretch from the second conserved V-encoded cysteine to the conserved J-encoded phenylalanine. Sequences without an unambiguous match to a single V gene segment were excluded from the earlier analysis of approximately 600 of the donors. An earlier analysis of almost 600 of the donors classified V segments as functional when productive rearrangements were above 56.7% and as segregating when the standard deviation between donors was above 5%. A statistical classification framework was built to diagnose cytomegalovirus status from the catalog of TCR beta chain sequences. In a later analysis, TCR nucleotide sequences were compared against IMGT/GENE-DB human TR gene sequences so that V and J genes could be assigned. The TCRdist pipeline was used in a later analysis to assign CDR3 sequences and most-parsimonious VDJ recombination scenarios. In a later analysis, each TCR beta chain was defined by its CDR3 amino acid sequence together with its V-gene family, and reads lacking a unique V-gene family were excluded. In a later analysis, approximately 590 highly shared, low-generation-probability nucleotide sequences were removed to address suspected cross-contamination and a sequencing artifact. In a later analysis, a clonal expansion index for each public chain was calculated from normalized within-repertoire ranks of inferred template counts. Generation probabilities in a later analysis came from a VDJ recombination model fitted to out-of-frame rearrangements, and those results were checked against IGoR. Hypergeometric tests were used in a later analysis to score TCR-TCR, TCR-HLA and TCR-CMV co-occurrence, with a repertoire-size bias correction applied to the TCR pairs. To estimate false discovery rates, a later analysis permuted the HLA or CMV assignments 20 times. In a later analysis, co-occurring TCRs were grouped using DBSCAN, with TCRdist sequence similarity added in when clustering inside HLA-allele-positive subsets. Repertoires with fewer than 30,000 or more than 120,000 public chains, plus five repertoires with anomalous nucleotide sharing, were excluded from co-occurrence clustering. TCRdb stores this immuneACCESS table with in-frame sequences only. Part of the clones is absent; in the studies checked, under half of the shortfall reflects unresolved V genes, and no reason is known for the rest. V and J calls and clone size come straight from that table; D and trimming were deduced from the DNA. In all, the sample holds under 250,000 clones, and roughly 79% of those were seen once. The ten largest clones take up 1.5% to 2% of the sample.

Ends trimmed: V by 6 bases, J by 4 bases; bases unmatched to a gene: 16. CDR1 SEHNR and CDR2 FQNEAQ are derived from the germline V gene (reference sequence). Taken from cysteine to phenylalanine, the CDR3 has 18 residues. The sequence is cut down to CDR3 DNA, 54 bases in frame from base 1. The cohort comprised around 700 healthy bone marrow donors. Cohort members were all nominally healthy when sampled, although unrecorded immune exposures were likely present. The donor was CMV seronegative and was included in the group of about 400 seronegative cohort members. A peripheral blood sample was provided by each donor, and peripheral blood mononuclear cells were used for TCR beta sequencing. The Qiagen DNeasy Blood Extraction Kit was used to extract genomic DNA from the blood cell samples.

Sequenced material: PBMCs. The V and J genes are TRBV7-9 and TRBJ1-4; TRBD1 fits 8 bases in the junction. This clonotype was sampled from a man aged 25 to 40 in good health and CMV-seronegative. The CDR3 region has the sequence CASRGDLSMGQDNEKLFF. Here is the DNA: TGTGCCAGCAGGGGGGACCTCTCGATGGGACAGGATAATGAAAAACTGTTTTTT.